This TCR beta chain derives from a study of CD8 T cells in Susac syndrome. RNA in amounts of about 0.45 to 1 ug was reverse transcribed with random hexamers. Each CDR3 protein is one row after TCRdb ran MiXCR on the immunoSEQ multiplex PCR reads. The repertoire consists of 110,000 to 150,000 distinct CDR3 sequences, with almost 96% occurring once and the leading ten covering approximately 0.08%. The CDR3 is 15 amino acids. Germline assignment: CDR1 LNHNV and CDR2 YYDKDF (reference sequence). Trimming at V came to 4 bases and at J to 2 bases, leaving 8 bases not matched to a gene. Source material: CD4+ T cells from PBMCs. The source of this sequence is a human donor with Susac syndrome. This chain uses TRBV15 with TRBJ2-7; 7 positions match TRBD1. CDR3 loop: CATSTKPGQTYEQYF. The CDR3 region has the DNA TGTGCCACCAGCACTAAACCGGGACAGACCTACGAGCAGTACTTC.